This TCR beta chain was documented in a study of T cell changes during pregnancy in multiple sclerosis. Data came from immunoSEQ multiplex PCR; TCRdb stores just in-frame clones and leaves some out. The sample has under 90,000 clones, approximately 92% seen once. Germline CDR1 SGHAT, CDR2 FQNNGV. V shed 5 bases, J shed 5 bases, and the junction held 15 bases outside the gene matches. This CDR3 comprises 17 residues. Material: peripheral blood, obtained after pregnancy. The receptor's source is a female donor in good health, enrolled as a control in a pregnancy study. This chain links TRBV11-2 with TRBJ2-5; 9 bases are shared with TRBD2. Written as DNA, the CDR3 is TGTGCCAGCAGCCTCCCCTCCAGCGGGAGGACACGGGAGACCCAGTACTTC. It specifies CASSLPSSGRTRETQYF.